One sample yielded the 26 T cell receptor beta chains listed below, sequenced in a study of human T cells and chemical hapten exposure. Time point indicated: pre-sensitization, week 0. Treatment: therapeutic diphenylcyclopropenone sensitization with weekly scalp DPC. From the RACE reads, TCRdb called clonotypes with MiXCR, one entry per CDR3 protein. The sample contains roughly 110,000 distinct CDR3 sequences, more than 10% of which appear only once. Specimen: whole blood, collected in connection with sensitization to the hapten diphenylcyclopropenone (DPC). These receptors were obtained from a woman aged 50 to 65 with alopecia areata. Some clones in this sample may be carry-over from other donors' samples.

This rearrangement joins TRBV12-3 or TRBV12-4 to TRBJ2-7; 9 bases match TRBD1. Trimming cost V 7 bases and J 2 bases; bases outside gene matches: 6. CDR3 length: 14 amino acids. In nucleotides, the CDR3 is TGTGCCAGCAAGAAACAGGGGGCCACCTACGAGCAGTACTTC. This sequence encodes CASKKQGATYEQYF.

Many counts were recorded for this clonotype. CDR3 bases: TGTGCCAGCAGTCCCGCACAGGGTCGTGGCTACACCTTC. Protein: CASSPAQGRGYTF. The chain combines TRBV6-2 or TRBV6-3 with TRBJ1-2; maybe TRBD1 (6 bases). Trimming stripped 5 bases from V and 7 bases from J, with 14 bases between. Germline V CDR1 and CDR2: MNHEY, SVGEGT. The length of the CDR3 is 13 residues.

This clonotype was detected ten times or more. The genes are TRBV2 and TRBJ2-5; D may be TRBD1 or TRBD2 (5 bases each). CDR1 is SNHLY and CDR2 is FYNNEI in the germline V gene. V dropped 3 bases and J dropped 3 bases, with 14 bases sitting between them. The CDR3 has 15 residues. The chain's CDR3 is CASSDPGAGKETQYF. For the CDR3, the DNA is TGTGCCAGCAGTGATCCCGGGGCCGGAAAAGAGACCCAGTACTTC.

This clonotype was detected ten times or more. V usage is TRBV10-2 and J usage is TRBJ1-1; D remains ambiguous. Germline CDR1 and CDR2: WSHSY and SAAADI. This CDR3 is built from 14 residues. Trimming took 7 bases from V and 3 from J, leaving 15 bases between them. CDR3 residues: CASTVAGGDTEAFF. For the CDR3, the DNA is TGCGCCAGCACCGTGGCGGGAGGAGACACTGAAGCTTTCTTT.

This sequence joins TRBV20-1 and TRBJ2-3; D might be TRBD1 (6 bases). CDR1 is DFQATT, CDR2 SNEGSKA, per germline (reference sequence). This CDR3 comprises 13 residues. V was pared by 4 bases and J by 2 bases, with 10 bases between. The CDR3 reads CSATDRATDTQYF. Written as DNA, the CDR3 is TGCAGTGCTACGGACAGAGCCACAGATACGCAGTATTTT.

This CDR3 is CASRIFKNTEAFF. Here the CDR3 DNA reads TGTGCCAGCAGGATATTCAAGAACACTGAAGCTTTCTTT. The V and J genes are TRBV6-2 or TRBV6-3 and TRBJ1-1; D gene ambiguous. The germline V gene encodes CDR1 MNHEY and CDR2 SVGEGT. The CDR3 contains 13 residues. The ends were cut back, 6 bases at V and 1 base at J, with 9 bases in the middle.

This clonotype occurred a few times. The chain carries TRBV7-2 and TRBJ1-2, with D tentatively TRBD1 (6 bases). Germline CDR1 SGHTA, CDR2 FQGNSA. The CDR3 has 16 amino acids. The ends were cut back, 2 bases at V and 6 bases at J, with 19 bases in the middle. The CDR3 reads CASSLRGSRGRNGYTF. Written as DNA, the CDR3 is TGTGCCAGCAGCTTACGAGGGTCCCGGGGGCGGAATGGCTACACCTTC.

This clonotype was counted only a few times. V usage is TRBV18 and J usage is TRBJ1-1; 9 bases are shared with TRBD1. From germline, CDR1 is KGHSH and CDR2 LQKENI. CDR3 length: 16 residues. Unmatched junction bases numbered 11, after V lost 6 bases and J lost 3 bases. This chain's CDR3 is CASSPRQGGVDTEAFF. The CDR3, as DNA: TGTGCCAGCTCCCCCAGACAGGGGGGAGTAGACACTGAAGCTTTCTTT.

This clonotype was seen only a few times. The gene calls are TRBV20-1 and TRBJ1-6, with D unclear. Trimming took 5 bases from V and 5 from J, leaving 13 bases between them. Per the germline V gene, CDR1 is DFQATT and CDR2 is SNEGSKA (reference sequence). The CDR3 loop spans 14 amino acids. Here the CDR3 reads CSAPPGANNSPLHF. CDR3 in DNA: TGCAGTGCTCCCCCGGGAGCTAATAATTCACCCCTCCACTTT.

The chain employs TRBV20-1 and TRBJ2-1; D unresolved. The V end lost 3 bases, the J end lost 5 bases, and 11 bases lay between the germline ends. The CDR3 has 13 amino acids. Looked up from germline, CDR1 is DFQATT and CDR2 is SNEGSKA (reference sequence). CDR3 amino acids: CSARRSPHNEQFF. The CDR3 region has the DNA TGCAGTGCTAGGCGATCTCCCCACAATGAGCAGTTCTTC.

The chain uses TRBV11-2 and TRBJ2-5, with 8 bases aligning to TRBD1. The CDR3 totals 15 residues. Germline V gene sequence: CDR1 SGHAT, CDR2 FQNNGV. Trimming at V came to 1 base and at J to 1 base, leaving 2 bases not matched to a gene. The CDR3 reads CASSLAGGLQETQYF. The CDR3 DNA follows: TGTGCCAGCAGCTTAGCAGGGGGCCTCCAAGAGACCCAGTACTTC.

The chain carries TRBV6-5 and TRBJ1-5, with no clear D. CDR1 is MNHEY and CDR2 is SVGAGI in the germline V gene. This CDR3 has 13 residues. The ends were cut back, 2 bases at V and 1 base at J, with 3 bases in the middle. The CDR3, as DNA: TGTGCCAGCAGTTACAACAGCAATCAGCCCCAGCATTTT. Protein product: CASSYNSNQPQHF.

This clonotype appeared many times. CDR3 protein: CASSYSGTGDEAFF. CDR3 nucleotides: TGTGCCAGCAGTTACTCGGGGACAGGGGATGAAGCTTTCTTT. This chain joins TRBV6-2 or TRBV6-3 and TRBJ1-1; 10 nucleotides line up with TRBD1. There are 14 residues in the CDR3. Trimming at V came to 0 bases and at J to 7 bases, leaving 2 bases not matched to a gene. Germline lookup yields CDR1 MNHEY and CDR2 SVGEGT.

This clonotype was recorded a few times. The rearrangement joins TRBV6-1 to TRBJ2-1; 8 bases fit TRBD2. Germline CDR1 is MNHNS and CDR2 is SASEGT. V gave up 1 base and J gave up 9 bases; unmatched junction bases: 5. This CDR3 contains 14 residues. The CDR3 nucleotides read TGTGCCAGCAGTGAAGAGGCGGGGGGCGGTGAGCAGTTCTTC. It specifies CASSEEAGGGEQFF.

This clonotype showed up many times. The rearrangement joins TRBV5-5 to TRBJ2-3; 7 bases are a match to TRBD2. CDR1 and CDR2 (germline): SGHKS, YYEKEE (reference sequence). CDR3 length: 14 residues. Trimming cost V 4 bases and J 2 bases; bases outside gene matches: 4. Here the CDR3 reads CASSSGVITDTQYF. The CDR3 nucleotides read TGTGCCAGCAGCAGCGGGGTAATCACAGATACGCAGTATTTT.

This clonotype was recorded a few times. The chain employs TRBV18 and TRBJ2-7; the match to TRBD1 covers 7 bases. From germline, CDR1 is KGHSH and CDR2 LQKENI. V lost 6 bases to trimming and J lost 2 bases; unmatched junction nucleotides: 10. There are 15 residues in the CDR3. The DNA for the CDR3 is TGTGCCAGCTCGCCTCGGACAGGCAGCACCTACGAGCAGTACTTC. As protein: CASSPRTGSTYEQYF.

At least ten counts were recorded for this clonotype. This chain uses TRBV7-2 with TRBJ2-5; the D is unclear. V lost 2 bases and J lost 3, with 4 bases in between. The CDR3 loop spans 12 amino acids. Per the germline V gene, CDR1 is SGHTA and CDR2 is FQGNSA. The CDR3 sequence: CASSLLEETQYF. The CDR3 DNA follows: TGTGCCAGCAGCTTATTGGAAGAGACCCAGTACTTC.

V and J are TRBV28 and TRBJ2-7; D is unclear. Germline V gene sequence: CDR1 MDHEN, CDR2 SYDVKM. The CDR3 sequence is 13 residues long. The ends were cut back, 3 bases at V and 4 bases at J, with 10 bases in the middle. The CDR3 sequence is CASSFGRQYEQYF. The DNA of the CDR3 is TGTGCCAGCAGTTTTGGGCGGCAATACGAGCAGTACTTC.

The chain employs TRBV28 and TRBJ2-7; D gene uncertain. CDR3 size: 12 residues. The germline CDR1 and CDR2 sequences are MDHEN and SYDVKM. Trimming shortened V by 5 bases and J by 5 bases, and 10 bases separated the two germline ends. This chain's CDR3 is CASSRSANEQYF. The CDR3 DNA is TGTGCCAGCAGTCGAAGCGCGAACGAGCAGTACTTC.

This clonotype showed up just a few times. The rearrangement joins TRBV5-1 to TRBJ2-2; D remains unclear. Trimming stripped 4 bases from V and 5 bases from J, with 9 bases between. The CDR3 has 13 residues. Per the germline V gene, CDR1 is SGHRS and CDR2 is YFSETQ. Written as DNA, the CDR3 is TGCGCCAGCAGCAAGGTCTCGACCGGGGAGCTGTTTTTT. Its protein is CASSKVSTGELFF.

This clonotype occurred many times. This chain joins TRBV7-9 and TRBJ1-1, with D tentatively TRBD1 (5 bases). Trimming pared 4 bases from V and 9 bases from J, leaving 15 bases between. This CDR3 has 13 residues. The germline CDR1 and CDR2 sequences are SEHNR and FQNEAQ (reference sequence). This chain's CDR3 is CASSSGHAIQAFF. The CDR3 DNA is TGTGCCAGCAGCTCCGGACACGCCATTCAAGCTTTCTTT.

This chain connects TRBV11-2 to TRBJ2-5; 14 positions agree with TRBD2. V shed 4 bases, J shed 7 bases, and the junction held 8 bases outside the gene matches. The CDR3 has 16 residues. Germline-derived CDR1 and CDR2 are SGHAT and FQNNGV. The DNA of the CDR3 is TGTGCCAGCAGCTGGACTAGCGGGGGGACTCGGGCGACCCAGTACTTC. Translating it yields CASSWTSGGTRATQYF.

This chain links TRBV28 with TRBJ1-2; D unclear. Germline loops: CDR1 MDHEN, CDR2 SYDVKM. V was cut by 2 bases and J by 2 bases, with 12 bases left in between. The CDR3 consists of 15 residues. In nucleotides, the CDR3 is TGTGCCAGCAGTTTACTTGCCGGGAACAACTATGGCTACACCTTC. This codes for CASSLLAGNNYGYTF.

This clonotype was seen ten or more times. The gene calls are TRBV5-1 and TRBJ1-4; D remains ambiguous. This CDR3 has 14 residues. CDR1 and CDR2 from the germline V gene are SGHRS and YFSETQ. The ends were cut back, 0 bases at V and 4 bases at J, with 7 bases in the middle. The CDR3 bases are TGCGCCAGCAGCTTGGGTGGAGGTAATGAAAAACTGTTTTTT. Translating it yields CASSLGGGNEKLFF.

The chain links TRBV11-2 to TRBJ1-6; D is possibly TRBD1 (5 bases). Trimming took off 3 bases at V and 10 bases at J, with 13 bases between the two ends. The germline gives CDR1 SGHAT, CDR2 FQNNGV. This CDR3 spans 14 amino acids. This CDR3 reads CASSLWTSGSPLHF. In DNA form, the CDR3 reads TGTGCCAGCAGCTTGTGGACAAGTGGGTCACCCCTCCACTTT.

This clonotype has only a few counts. The J gene is TRBJ2-7, the V gene TRBV3-1, with 8 bases matching TRBD2. V was clipped by 4 bases and J by 7 bases; unmatched bases: 3. Germline CDR1 is LGHDT and CDR2 is YNNKEL (reference sequence). The CDR3 has 12 residues. DNA for the CDR3: TGTGCCAGCAGCCGCCCGGGGGGGGAGCAGTACTTC. It specifies CASSRPGGEQYF.